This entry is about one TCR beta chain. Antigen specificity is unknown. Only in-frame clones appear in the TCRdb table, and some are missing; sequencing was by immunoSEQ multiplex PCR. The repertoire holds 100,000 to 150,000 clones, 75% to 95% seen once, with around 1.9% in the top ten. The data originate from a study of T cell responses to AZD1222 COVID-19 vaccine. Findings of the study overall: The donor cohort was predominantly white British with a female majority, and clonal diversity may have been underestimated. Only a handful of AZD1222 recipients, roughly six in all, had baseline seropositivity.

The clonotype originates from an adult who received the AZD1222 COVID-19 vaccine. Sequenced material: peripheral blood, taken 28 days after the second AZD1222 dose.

The CDR3 is CATSEAGQGVGQPQHF. In DNA, the CDR3 is TGTGCCACCAGTGAGGCGGGACAGGGCGTAGGTCAGCCCCAGCATTTT. The rearrangement uses TRBV24-1 and TRBJ1-5; 9 bases are a match to TRBD1. The junction had 9 bases not matched to a gene; V was cut back by 4 bases and J by 6 bases. This CDR3 region has 16 residues. Germline loops: CDR1 KGHDR, CDR2 SFDVKD.